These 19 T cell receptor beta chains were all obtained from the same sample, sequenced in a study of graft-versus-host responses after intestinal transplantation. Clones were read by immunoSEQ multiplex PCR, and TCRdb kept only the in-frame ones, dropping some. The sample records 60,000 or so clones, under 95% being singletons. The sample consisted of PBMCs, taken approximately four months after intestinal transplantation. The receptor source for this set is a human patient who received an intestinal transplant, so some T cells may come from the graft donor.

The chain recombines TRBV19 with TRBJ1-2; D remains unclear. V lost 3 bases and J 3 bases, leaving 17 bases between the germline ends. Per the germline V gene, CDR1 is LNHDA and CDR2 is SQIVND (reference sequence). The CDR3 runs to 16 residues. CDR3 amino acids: CASSINLGSRDYGYTF. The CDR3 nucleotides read TGTGCCAGTAGTATTAATCTTGGCAGCCGGGACTATGGCTACACCTTC.

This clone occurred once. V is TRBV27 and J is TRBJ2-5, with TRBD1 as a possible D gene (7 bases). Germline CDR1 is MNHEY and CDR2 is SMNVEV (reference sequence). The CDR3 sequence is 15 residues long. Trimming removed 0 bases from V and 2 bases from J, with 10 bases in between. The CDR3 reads CASSLSGGQQETQYF. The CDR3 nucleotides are TGTGCCAGCAGTTTATCGGGGGGACAGCAAGAGACCCAGTACTTC.

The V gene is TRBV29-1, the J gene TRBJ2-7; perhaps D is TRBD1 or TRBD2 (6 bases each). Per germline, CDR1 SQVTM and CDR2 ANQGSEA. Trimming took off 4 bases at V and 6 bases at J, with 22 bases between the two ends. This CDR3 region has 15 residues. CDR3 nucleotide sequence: TGCAGCGTTGGGGGGACAAGATCGGGACTTCCCGAGCAGTACTTC. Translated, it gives CSVGGTRSGLPEQYF.

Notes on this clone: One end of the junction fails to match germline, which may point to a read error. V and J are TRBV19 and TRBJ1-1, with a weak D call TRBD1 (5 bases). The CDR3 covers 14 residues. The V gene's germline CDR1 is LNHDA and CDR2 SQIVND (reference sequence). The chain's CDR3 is CVSSIPQGSTEAFF. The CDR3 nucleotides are TGTGTCAGTAGTATACCCCAGGGAAGCACTGAAGCTTTCTTT.

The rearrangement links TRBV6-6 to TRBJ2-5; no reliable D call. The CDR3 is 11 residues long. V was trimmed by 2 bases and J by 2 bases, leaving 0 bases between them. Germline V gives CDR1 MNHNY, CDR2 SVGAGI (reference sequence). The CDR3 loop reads CASSYQETQYF. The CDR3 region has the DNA TGTGCCAGCAGTTACCAAGAGACCCAGTACTTC.

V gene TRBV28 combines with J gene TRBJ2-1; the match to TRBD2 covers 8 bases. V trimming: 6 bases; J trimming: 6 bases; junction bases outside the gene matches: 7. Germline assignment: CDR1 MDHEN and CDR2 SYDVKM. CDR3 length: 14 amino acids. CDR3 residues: CASSTPGLGNEQFF. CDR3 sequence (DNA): TGTGCCAGCAGCACTCCGGGACTAGGCAATGAGCAGTTCTTC. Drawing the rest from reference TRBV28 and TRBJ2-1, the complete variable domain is DVKVTQSSRYLVKRTGEKVFLECVQDMDHENMFWYRQDPGLGLRLIYFSYDVKMKEKGDIPEGYSVSREKKERFSLILESASTNQTSMYLCASSTPGLGNEQFFGPGTRLTVL.

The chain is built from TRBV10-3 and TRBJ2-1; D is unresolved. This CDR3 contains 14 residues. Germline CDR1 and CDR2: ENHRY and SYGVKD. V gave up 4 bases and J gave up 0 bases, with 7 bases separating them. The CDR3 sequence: CAISGENSYNEQFF. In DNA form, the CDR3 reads TGTGCCATCAGTGGTGAGAACTCCTACAATGAGCAGTTCTTC.

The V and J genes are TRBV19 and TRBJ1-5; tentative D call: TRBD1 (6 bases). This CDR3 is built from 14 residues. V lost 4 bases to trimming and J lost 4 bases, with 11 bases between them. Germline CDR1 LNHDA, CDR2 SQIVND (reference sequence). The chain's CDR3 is CASSTDSWNQPQHF. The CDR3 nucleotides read TGTGCCAGTAGTACGGACAGTTGGAATCAGCCCCAGCATTTT.

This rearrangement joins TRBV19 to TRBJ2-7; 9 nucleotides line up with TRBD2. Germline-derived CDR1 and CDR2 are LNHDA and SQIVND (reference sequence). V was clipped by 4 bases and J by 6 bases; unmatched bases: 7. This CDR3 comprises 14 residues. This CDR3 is CASSTLAGSSEQYF. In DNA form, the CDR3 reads TGTGCCAGTAGTACCCTAGCGGGATCTAGCGAGCAGTACTTC.

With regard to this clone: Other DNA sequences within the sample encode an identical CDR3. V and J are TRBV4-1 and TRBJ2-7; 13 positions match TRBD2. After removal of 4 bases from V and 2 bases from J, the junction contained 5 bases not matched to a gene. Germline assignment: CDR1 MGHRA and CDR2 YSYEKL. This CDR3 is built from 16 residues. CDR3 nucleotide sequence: TGCGCCAGCAGCCTCGGACTAGCGGGGGAAACCTACGAGCAGTACTTC. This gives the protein CASSLGLAGETYEQYF.

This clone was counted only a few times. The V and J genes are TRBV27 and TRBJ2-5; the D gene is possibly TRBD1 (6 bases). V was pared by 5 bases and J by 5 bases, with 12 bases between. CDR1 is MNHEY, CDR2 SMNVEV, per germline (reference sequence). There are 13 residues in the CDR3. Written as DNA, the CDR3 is TGTGCCAGCAGTGTCAGGGGATCTGAGACCCAGTACTTC. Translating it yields CASSVRGSETQYF.

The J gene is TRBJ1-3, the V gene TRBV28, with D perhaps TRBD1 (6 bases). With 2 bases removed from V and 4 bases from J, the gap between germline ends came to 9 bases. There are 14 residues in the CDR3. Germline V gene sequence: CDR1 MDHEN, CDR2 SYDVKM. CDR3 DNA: TGTGCCAGCAGTTTACGGGGGGCGGGAAACACCATATATTTT. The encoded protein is CASSLRGAGNTIYF.

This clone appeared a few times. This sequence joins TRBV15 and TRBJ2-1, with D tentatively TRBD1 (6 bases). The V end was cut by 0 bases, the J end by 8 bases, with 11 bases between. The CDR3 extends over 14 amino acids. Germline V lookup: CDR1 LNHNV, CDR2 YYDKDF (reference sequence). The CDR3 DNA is TGTGCCACCAGCAGAGAGTTAGGGGGACATGAGCAGTTCTTC. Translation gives CATSRELGGHEQFF.

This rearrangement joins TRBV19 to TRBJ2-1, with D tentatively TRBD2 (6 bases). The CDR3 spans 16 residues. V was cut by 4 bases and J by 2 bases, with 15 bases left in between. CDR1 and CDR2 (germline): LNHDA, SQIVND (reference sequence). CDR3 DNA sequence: TGTGCCAGTAGTAAACGGACTACAAAAGCCTACAATGAGCAGTTCTTC. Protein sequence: CASSKRTTKAYNEQFF. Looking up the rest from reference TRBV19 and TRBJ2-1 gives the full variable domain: DGGITQSPKYLFRKEGQNVTLSCEQNLNHDAMYWYRQDPGQGLRLIYYSQIVNDFQKGDIAEGYSVSREKKESFPLTVTSAQKNPTAFYLCASSKRTTKAYNEQFFGPGTRLTVL.

The CDR3 protein is CASSLYRPNTGELFF. The CDR3 DNA is TGTGCCAGCAGTTTGTACAGGCCGAACACCGGGGAGCTGTTTTTT. The V and J genes are TRBV6-5 and TRBJ2-2, with a tentative D call TRBD1 (5 bases). CDR1 and CDR2 (germline): MNHEY, SVGAGI. V was clipped by 4 bases and J by 0 bases, with 9 bases between them. This CDR3 is built from 15 residues.

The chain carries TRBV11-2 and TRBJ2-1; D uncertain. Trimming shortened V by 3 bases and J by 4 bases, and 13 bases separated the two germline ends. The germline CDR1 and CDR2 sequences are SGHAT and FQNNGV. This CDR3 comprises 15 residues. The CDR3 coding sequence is TGTGCCAGCAGCTTCCTTAGCAGCCTTTACAATGAGCAGTTCTTC. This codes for CASSFLSSLYNEQFF.

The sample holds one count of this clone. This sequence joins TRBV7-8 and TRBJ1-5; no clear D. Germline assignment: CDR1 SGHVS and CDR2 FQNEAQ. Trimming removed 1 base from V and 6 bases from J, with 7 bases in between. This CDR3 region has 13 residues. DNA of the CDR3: TGTGCCAGCAGCTTAGTCCCGGGTCAGCCCCAGCATTTT. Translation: CASSLVPGQPQHF.

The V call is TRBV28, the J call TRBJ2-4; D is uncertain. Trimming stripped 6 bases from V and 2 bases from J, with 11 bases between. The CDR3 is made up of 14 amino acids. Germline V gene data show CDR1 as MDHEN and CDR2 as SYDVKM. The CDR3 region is CASSPALTKNIQYF. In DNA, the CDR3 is TGTGCCAGCAGCCCGGCGTTAACCAAAAACATTCAGTACTTC.

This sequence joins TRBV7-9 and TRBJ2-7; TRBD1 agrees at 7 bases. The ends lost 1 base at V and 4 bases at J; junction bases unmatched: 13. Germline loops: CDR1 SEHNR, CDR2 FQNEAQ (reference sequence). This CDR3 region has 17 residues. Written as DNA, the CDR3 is TGTGCCAGCAGCTTAGACCCGCGGGCAGGGGGTAGGTACGAGCAGTACTTC. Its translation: CASSLDPRAGGRYEQYF.